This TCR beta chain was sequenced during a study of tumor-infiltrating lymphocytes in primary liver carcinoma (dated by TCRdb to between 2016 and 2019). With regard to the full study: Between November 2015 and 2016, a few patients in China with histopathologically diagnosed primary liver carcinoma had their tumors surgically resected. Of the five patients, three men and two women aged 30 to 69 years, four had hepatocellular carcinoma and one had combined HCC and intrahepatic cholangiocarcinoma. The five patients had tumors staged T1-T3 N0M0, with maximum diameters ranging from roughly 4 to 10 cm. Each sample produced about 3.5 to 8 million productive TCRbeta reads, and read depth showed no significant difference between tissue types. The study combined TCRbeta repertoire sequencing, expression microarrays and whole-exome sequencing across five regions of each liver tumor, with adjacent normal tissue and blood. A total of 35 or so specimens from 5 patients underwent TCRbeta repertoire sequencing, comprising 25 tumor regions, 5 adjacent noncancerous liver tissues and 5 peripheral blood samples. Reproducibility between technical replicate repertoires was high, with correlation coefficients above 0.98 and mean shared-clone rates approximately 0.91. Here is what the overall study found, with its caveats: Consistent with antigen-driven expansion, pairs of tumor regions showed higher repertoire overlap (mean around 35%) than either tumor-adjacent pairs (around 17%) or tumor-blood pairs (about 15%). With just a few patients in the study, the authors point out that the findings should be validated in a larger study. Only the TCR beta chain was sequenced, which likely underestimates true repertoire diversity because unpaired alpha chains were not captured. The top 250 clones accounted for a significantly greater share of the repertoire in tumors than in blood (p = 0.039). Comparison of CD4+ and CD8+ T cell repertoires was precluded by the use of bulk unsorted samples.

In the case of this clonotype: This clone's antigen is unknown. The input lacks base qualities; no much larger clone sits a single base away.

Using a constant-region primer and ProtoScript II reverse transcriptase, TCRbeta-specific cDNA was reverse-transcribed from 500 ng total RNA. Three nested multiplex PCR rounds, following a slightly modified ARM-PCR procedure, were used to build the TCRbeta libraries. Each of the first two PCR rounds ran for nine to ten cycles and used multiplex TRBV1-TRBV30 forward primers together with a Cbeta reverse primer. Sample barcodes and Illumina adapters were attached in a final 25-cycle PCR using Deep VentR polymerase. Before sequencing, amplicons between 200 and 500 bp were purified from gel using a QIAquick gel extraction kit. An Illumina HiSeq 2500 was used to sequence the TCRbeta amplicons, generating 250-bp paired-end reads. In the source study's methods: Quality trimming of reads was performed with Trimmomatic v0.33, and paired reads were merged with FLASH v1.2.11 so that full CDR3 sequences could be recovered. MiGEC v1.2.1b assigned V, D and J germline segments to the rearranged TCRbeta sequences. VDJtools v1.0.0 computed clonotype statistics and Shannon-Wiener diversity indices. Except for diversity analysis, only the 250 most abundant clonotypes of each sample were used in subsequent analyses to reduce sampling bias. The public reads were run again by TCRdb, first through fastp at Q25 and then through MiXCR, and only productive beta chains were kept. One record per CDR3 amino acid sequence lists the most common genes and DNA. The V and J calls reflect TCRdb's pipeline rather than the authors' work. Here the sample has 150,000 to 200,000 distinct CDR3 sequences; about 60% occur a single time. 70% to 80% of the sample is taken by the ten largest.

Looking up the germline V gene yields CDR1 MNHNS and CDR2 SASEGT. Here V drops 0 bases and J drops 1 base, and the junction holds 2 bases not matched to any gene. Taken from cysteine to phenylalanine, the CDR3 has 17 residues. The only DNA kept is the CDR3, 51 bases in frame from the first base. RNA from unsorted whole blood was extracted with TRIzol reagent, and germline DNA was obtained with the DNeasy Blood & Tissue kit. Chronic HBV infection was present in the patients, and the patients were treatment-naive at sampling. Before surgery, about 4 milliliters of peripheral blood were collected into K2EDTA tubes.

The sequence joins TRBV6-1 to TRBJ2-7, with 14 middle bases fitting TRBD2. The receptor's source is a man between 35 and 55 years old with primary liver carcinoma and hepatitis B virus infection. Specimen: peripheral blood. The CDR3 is CASSEAGLAGESYEQYF. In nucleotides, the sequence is TGTGCCAGCAGTGAAGCGGGACTAGCGGGAGAGTCCTACGAGCAGTACTTC.